Sequencing of this TCR beta chain was carried out in a study of breast tumors, draining lymph nodes, adjacent tissues. General study results and limits: The lymph node origin of tumor T cells was framed as consistent with a hypothesis, not demonstrated.

V gave up 1 base and J gave up 0 bases; unmatched junction bases: 2. The CDR3 spans 15 residues. From germline, CDR1 is SEHNR and CDR2 FQNEAQ (reference sequence). Breast cancer patients provided tissue from their axillary draining lymph nodes. One entry per CDR3 protein, called by TCRdb with MiXCR from the multiplex PCR reads. The sample includes 150,000 to 250,000 distinct CDR3 sequences, 25% to 40% seen only once; the top ten take roughly 4%. This clonotype was counted a few times. Its target is not known. The TCR was taken from a female donor with breast cancer. Some clones in this sample may be carry-over from other donors' samples. The sequencing sample was made of axillary lymph node tissue. The chain is built from TRBV7-9 and TRBJ1-1, with 7 bases fitting TRBD1. The CDR3 loop is CASSLVDRMNTEAFF. The DNA of the CDR3 is TGTGCCAGCAGCTTAGTGGACAGGATGAACACTGAAGCTTTCTTT.